Listed below are T cell receptor beta chains from one sample, sequenced in a study of blood T cell repertoires in COVID-19. The protocol was immunoSEQ multiplex PCR, while the TCRdb copy is restricted to in-frame clones and leaves out a portion. The sample lists under 450,000 clones; approximately 90% were seen once. Specimen: PBMCs or T cells enriched from blood (not recorded which). The receptors derive from a woman between 35 and 50 years old who had been exposed to COVID-19. The CDR3 runs from the conserved cysteine through the conserved F or W. The D gene is left open where the match is weak. Size is stated for part of the rows, as once, few or many counts, or as a class when the clone is expanded.

clone_size j_call v_call cdr3_length d_call cdr3_aa cdr3_nt
once TRBJ1-3 TRBV3-1/TRBV3-2 16 NA CASSLLGGASGNTIYF TGTGCCAGCAGCCTTTTGGGGGGGGCTTCTGGAAACACCATATATTTT
NA TRBJ2-3 TRBV18 17 NA CASSPLGLAYDKDTQYF TGTGCCAGCTCACCACTGGGCCTAGCGTACGATAAAGATACGCAGTATTTT
NA TRBJ2-1 TRBV19 18 NA CASSRRGEGLFSYNEQFF TGTGCCAGTAGTAGAAGGGGGGAGGGGCTTTTCTCCTACAATGAGCAGTTCTTC
NA TRBJ2-1 TRBV7-6 16 NA CASSLAGSAEYNEQFF TGTGCCAGCAGCTTAGCAGGAAGCGCCGAGTACAATGAGCAGTTCTTC
NA TRBJ2-1 TRBV6-5 13 TRBD2 CASLAGGNNEQFF TGTGCAAGTCTAGCGGGGGGAAACAATGAGCAGTTCTTC
NA TRBJ2-2 TRBV5-1 19 TRBD2 CASSLRTSGMFANTGELFF TGCGCCAGCAGCTTAAGGACTAGCGGGATGTTCGCGAACACCGGGGAGCTGTTTTTT
NA TRBJ2-1 TRBV12-3/TRBV12-4 12 NA CASSHTSNEQFF TGTGCCAGCAGCCACACTAGCAATGAGCAGTTCTTC
NA TRBJ1-2 TRBV6-5 15 NA CASSYHSRAIGGYTF TGTGCCAGCAGTTACCATTCCAGGGCGATAGGTGGCTACACCTTC
NA TRBJ1-2 TRBV5-1 12 NA CASSLASYGYTF TGCGCCAGCAGCTTGGCCTCCTATGGCTACACCTTC
NA TRBJ2-3 TRBV24-1 15 TRBD2 CATAGTSGVGDTQYF TGTGCCACCGCGGGGACTAGCGGGGTCGGGGATACGCAGTATTTT
NA TRBJ1-2 TRBV7-9 14 NA CASSLDGVGNGYTF TGTGCCAGCAGCTTAGACGGGGTGGGGAATGGCTACACCTTC
NA TRBJ1-5 TRBV29-1 13 NA CSVAPTGKQPQHF TGCAGCGTTGCCCCGACAGGAAAACAGCCCCAGCATTTT
NA TRBJ1-2 TRBV6-1 14 NA CASRGPLVDYGYTF TGTGCCAGCAGGGGGCCATTGGTAGACTATGGCTACACCTTC
NA TRBJ1-6 TRBV2 14 NA CASSGGQGNSPLHF TGTGCCAGCAGTGGTGGGCAGGGGAATTCACCCCTCCACTTT
NA TRBJ2-2 TRBV9 15 NA CASSVGPAGLGELFF TGTGCCAGCAGCGTAGGACCGGCAGGGCTTGGGGAGCTGTTTTTT
NA TRBJ1-2 TRBV19 16 TRBD1 CASRQPGTGANYGYTF TGTGCCAGTAGACAACCCGGGACAGGGGCAAACTATGGCTACACCTTC
NA TRBJ1-3 TRBV6-6 16 NA CASSRASGNSGNTIYF TGTGCCAGCAGCCGAGCGTCGGGGAACTCTGGAAACACCATATATTTT